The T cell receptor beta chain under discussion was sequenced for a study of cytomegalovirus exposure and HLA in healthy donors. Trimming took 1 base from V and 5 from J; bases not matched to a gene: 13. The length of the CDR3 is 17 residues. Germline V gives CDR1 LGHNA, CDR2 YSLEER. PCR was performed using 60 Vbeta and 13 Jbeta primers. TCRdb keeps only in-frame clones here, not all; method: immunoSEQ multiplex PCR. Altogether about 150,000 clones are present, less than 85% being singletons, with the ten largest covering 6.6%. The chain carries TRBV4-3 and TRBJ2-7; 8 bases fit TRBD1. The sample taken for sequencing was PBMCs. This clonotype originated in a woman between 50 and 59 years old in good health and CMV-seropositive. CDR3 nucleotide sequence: TGCGCCAGCAGCCAAGGGCGGGGACAGGCCCCCGGAGACGAGCAGTACTTC. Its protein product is CASSQGRGQAPGDEQYF.